One and the same sample provided the 11 T cell receptor beta chains below, sequenced in a study of T cells in Graves' hyperthyroidism and ophthalmopathy (dated by TCRdb to 2018 to 2020). The receptor library was made with multiplex PCR. The sequencing machine was an Illumina HiSeq 2000. The TCR beta CDR3 regions were amplified from the RNA transcripts. The first round of RT-PCR for the TCR CDR3 was performed with the HTBI primer set and the Qiagen OneStep RT-PCR kit. TCRdb applied fastp at Q25 and MiXCR to the public reads, then kept only in-frame beta chains. All rows with the same CDR3 protein become a single entry with the most common DNA and genes. This sample lists hundreds of thousands of distinct CDR3 sequences; about 45% were detected once. The top ten clones comprise about 7.7% of the sample. Input material: peripheral blood or thyroid tissue (not recorded which). These receptors originate from an adult man with Graves' disease, either hyperthyroidism or ophthalmopathy (not recorded which).

This clonotype came up a few times. This chain uses TRBV5-4 with TRBJ1-1; 8 bases are a match to TRBD1. The V and J ends lost 4 bases and 2 bases, in that order; junction bases with no gene match: 7. The CDR3 consists of 15 residues. Germline-derived CDR1 and CDR2 are SGHNT and YYREEE (reference sequence). The CDR3 DNA reads TGTGCCAGCAGCCCCCGGACAGGGATAAACACTGAAGCTTTCTTT. This encodes CASSPRTGINTEAFF.

The sample holds a few counts of this clonotype. The junction shows a germline mismatch at one end, possibly a read error. The J gene is TRBJ2-7, the V gene TRBV10-3; TRBD2 agrees at 9 bases. This CDR3 region has 16 residues. From germline, CDR1 is ENHRY and CDR2 SYGVKD. The CDR3 loop is CASSEGIAGVPYEQYF. CDR3 in DNA: TGTGCCAGCAGTGAAGGGATAGCGGGAGTCCCCTACGAGCAGTACTTC.

This clonotype was seen a handful of times. V usage is TRBV5-1 and J usage is TRBJ2-2; no definite D call. In germline, CDR1 is SGHRS, CDR2 YFSETQ. Trimming cost V 1 base and J 0 bases, with 7 bases left between them. The CDR3 sequence is 15 residues long. The CDR3 spells CASSLTVSNTGELFF. CDR3 in DNA: TGCGCCAGCAGCTTGACAGTATCGAACACCGGGGAGCTGTTTTTT.

V usage is TRBV20-1 and J usage is TRBJ1-2, with D uncertain. V gave up 3 bases and J gave up 4 bases, with 12 bases separating them. There are 13 residues in the CDR3. Germline values: CDR1 DFQATT, CDR2 SNEGSKA (reference sequence). DNA for the CDR3: TGCAGTGCTAGCCCGAGTGGAGGCTATGGCTACACCTTC. It codes for CSASPSGGYGYTF.

The V and J genes are TRBV10-3 and TRBJ1-5; 8 bases align to TRBD1. V gave up 4 bases and J gave up 8 bases; unmatched junction bases: 7. Germline loops: CDR1 ENHRY, CDR2 SYGVKD. The CDR3 spans 14 residues. The CDR3 DNA sequence: TGTGCCATCAGTGGCAACGGACAGGGAGAGCCCCAGCATTTT. Amino acids: CAISGNGQGEPQHF.

In this sample, this clonotype turned up many times. V gene TRBV20-1 combines with J gene TRBJ2-5; TRBD2 aligns across 12 bases. The CDR3 runs to 13 residues. Germline CDR1 is DFQATT and CDR2 is SNEGSKA (reference sequence). J gave up 5 bases and V 5 bases, and 3 bases lay outside the gene matches. The chain's CDR3 is CSARTSGMETQYF. DNA for the CDR3: TGCAGTGCTCGGACTAGCGGGATGGAGACCCAGTACTTC.

Only a few counts were recorded for this clonotype. This chain connects TRBV20-1 to TRBJ2-7, with D tentatively TRBD2 (6 bases). Looked up from germline, CDR1 is DFQATT and CDR2 is SNEGSKA (reference sequence). The CDR3 spans 12 residues. With 4 bases removed from V and 6 bases from J, the gap between germline ends came to 13 bases. CDR3 sequence (DNA): TGCAGTGCTATTCGGGAGATGGGCGAGCAGTACTTC. It specifies CSAIREMGEQYF.

V usage is TRBV12-3 or TRBV12-4 and J usage is TRBJ2-7; 7 nucleotides match TRBD1. The CDR3 has 12 amino acids. V shed 8 bases and J 7 bases; nucleotides not matched to a gene: 8. The CDR3: CASSGTAGEQYF. DNA for the CDR3: TGTGCCAGCTCCGGGACAGCCGGAGAGCAGTACTTC.

This clonotype was seen only a few times. The rearrangement links TRBV7-9 to TRBJ1-2; TRBD1 matches 7 bases. CDR1 is SEHNR and CDR2 is FQNEAQ in the germline V gene (reference sequence). The CDR3 loop spans 14 amino acids. V gave up 1 base and J gave up 6 bases; unmatched junction bases: 5. The CDR3 protein is CASSLVTGLDGYTF. The DNA of the CDR3 is TGTGCCAGCAGCTTAGTGACAGGGCTGGATGGCTACACCTTC.

This clonotype was counted many times. The CDR3 region is CASSSAQHNSPLHF. CDR3 in DNA: TGTGCCAGCAGTTCGGCTCAGCATAATTCACCCCTCCACTTT. The rearrangement uses TRBV2 and TRBJ1-6; D call uncertain. The germline V gene has CDR1 SNHLY and CDR2 FYNNEI. V dropped 5 bases and J dropped 5 bases, with 10 bases sitting between them. This CDR3 spans 14 amino acids.

This chain uses TRBV10-3 with TRBJ1-2, with D unresolved. The V end lost 4 bases, the J end lost 2 bases, and 17 bases lay between the germline ends. This CDR3 spans 16 amino acids. Germline V CDR1 and CDR2: ENHRY, SYGVKD. The CDR3 is CAISGSAAFGNYGYTF. The CDR3 DNA is TGTGCCATCAGTGGAAGCGCCGCATTCGGAAACTATGGCTACACCTTC.